Below are 29 T cell receptor beta chains sequenced from a single sample in a study of PD-1 blockade in classical Hodgkin lymphoma. Sample time point: cycle 4 day 1 (C4D1), after about 6 weeks of nivolumab. Every patient had relapsed following autologous stem cell transplantation, and cohorts differed in brentuximab vedotin exposure. The authors purified CD4+ T cells from thawed PBMCs by magnetic negative selection. Method: immunoSEQ multiplex PCR; TCRdb's copy keeps in-frame clones and lacks some. The table includes 25,000 to 35,000 clones, approximately 80% detected once. The sample consisted of CD4+ T cells from blood, taken before the fourth cycle of nivolumab. The receptors here all came from a human donor with classical Hodgkin lymphoma.

The rearrangement uses TRBV7-2 and TRBJ1-1; D is perhaps TRBD1 (6 bases). Trimming pared 4 bases from V and 7 bases from J, leaving 10 bases between. The germline V gene encodes CDR1 SGHTA and CDR2 FQGNSA. The CDR3 has 12 residues. CDR3: CASSSGGLEAFF. CDR3 sequence (DNA): TGTGCCAGCAGCTCTGGGGGGCTTGAAGCTTTCTTT. The whole variable domain, remainder taken from reference TRBV7-2 and TRBJ1-1, is GAGVSQSPSNKVTEKGKDVELRCDPISGHTALYWYRQSLGQGLEFLIYFQGNSAPDKSGLPSDRFSAERTGGSVSTLTIQRTQQEDSAVYLCASSSGGLEAFFGQGTRLTVV.

The chain joins TRBV2 to TRBJ2-1; TRBD1 aligns across 7 bases. Germline CDR1 is SNHLY and CDR2 is FYNNEI. CDR3 length: 13 residues. The V gene end was trimmed by 7 bases and the J gene end by 10 bases; junction bases not matched to a gene: 10. CDR3 nucleotide sequence: TGTGCCAGCACCCGGGACAGAGAAAGAGAGCAGTTCTTC. Amino acid sequence: CASTRDREREQFF.

The chain joins TRBV29-1 to TRBJ1-1; the D gene is possibly TRBD1 (5 bases). The CDR3 is 13 amino acids. Germline CDR1 SQVTM, CDR2 ANQGSEA. V was clipped by 6 bases and J by 3 bases, with 14 bases between them. CDR3 DNA: TGCAGCGTGGAACGGGGGTTGGACACTGAAGCTTTCTTT. Translating gives CSVERGLDTEAFF. Supplemented by reference TRBV29-1 and TRBJ1-1, the full variable domain reads SAVISQKPSRDICQRGTSLTIQCQVDSQVTMMFWYRQQPGQSLTLIATANQGSEATYESGFVIDKFPISRPNLTFSTLTVSNMSPEDSSIYLCSVERGLDTEAFFGQGTRLTVV.

The rearrangement uses TRBV19 and TRBJ2-7; D is unclear. The CDR3 has 15 residues. The ends were cut back, 3 bases at V and 3 bases at J, with 15 bases in the middle. Germline V gene sequence: CDR1 LNHDA, CDR2 SQIVND (reference sequence). The CDR3: CASSMSGSNLYEQYF. CDR3 DNA sequence: TGTGCCAGTAGTATGTCAGGCAGCAACCTCTACGAGCAGTACTTC. Full variable domain (remainder filled in from reference TRBV19 and TRBJ2-7): DGGITQSPKYLFRKEGQNVTLSCEQNLNHDAMYWYRQDPGQGLRLIYYSQIVNDFQKGDIAEGYSVSREKKESFPLTVTSAQKNPTAFYLCASSMSGSNLYEQYFGPGTRLTVT.

This clone was counted only a few times. The chain couples TRBV19 to TRBJ2-5, with D uncertain. The germline gives CDR1 LNHDA, CDR2 SQIVND (reference sequence). The CDR3 contains 13 residues. The germline V and J ends were trimmed by 5 bases and 0 bases, with 7 bases remaining between them. This CDR3 reads CASSWTHQETQYF. As DNA, the CDR3 is TGTGCCAGTAGTTGGACCCACCAAGAGACCCAGTACTTC.

The chain has TRBV10-3 and TRBJ2-5; the D gene is possibly TRBD1 (6 bases). CDR3 length: 15 amino acids. Germline-derived CDR1 and CDR2 are ENHRY and SYGVKD. V was shortened by 2 bases and J by 5 bases, with 15 bases between the two germline ends. CDR3 bases: TGTGCCATCAGTGAGAGGGACAACACATTCGAGACCCAGTACTTC. Amino acids: CAISERDNTFETQYF.

The table lists this clone with a few counts. V usage is TRBV7-2 and J usage is TRBJ1-5, with D uncertain. The ends were cut back, 1 base at V and 5 bases at J, with 12 bases in the middle. CDR3 size: 15 residues. Germline values: CDR1 SGHTA, CDR2 FQGNSA. The CDR3 loop is CASSLDGSIYQPQHF. The CDR3 DNA is TGTGCCAGCAGCTTAGATGGTAGCATATATCAGCCCCAGCATTTT.

This clone was observed a handful of times. Other DNA sequences of this sample code for an identical CDR3. The chain uses TRBV29-1 and TRBJ1-5; D not certain. Trimming pared 1 base from V and 1 base from J, leaving 5 bases between. Germline CDR1 SQVTM, CDR2 ANQGSEA. This CDR3 spans 13 amino acids. The CDR3 sequence: CSVEAGSNQPQHF. The CDR3 DNA reads TGCAGCGTTGAAGCGGGAAGCAATCAGCCCCAGCATTTT.

The J gene is TRBJ1-2, the V gene TRBV6-6; D ambiguous. The germline V gene has CDR1 MNHNY and CDR2 SVGAGI (reference sequence). V lost 0 bases to trimming and J lost 8 bases, with 16 bases between them. This CDR3 is 15 amino acids long. Here the CDR3 reads CASSYSNPEIRGYTF. In nucleotides, the CDR3 is TGTGCCAGCAGTTACTCGAACCCGGAAATCCGGGGCTACACCTTC.

The V call is TRBV5-1, the J call TRBJ1-2; TRBD1 aligns across 8 bases. Germline assignment: CDR1 SGHRS and CDR2 YFSETQ. The CDR3 runs 15 residues. Trimming cost V 3 bases and J 8 bases; bases outside gene matches: 12. This CDR3 is CASSSGTGLLGGYTF. As DNA, the CDR3 is TGCGCCAGCAGCTCGGGGACAGGACTTCTCGGGGGCTACACCTTC.

The rearrangement links TRBV25-1 to TRBJ2-7; the match to TRBD1 covers 8 bases. The trim removed 4 bases at V and 1 base at J, leaving 9 bases unmatched. The CDR3 is made up of 16 amino acids. Germline CDR1 and CDR2: MGHDK and SYGVNS. In nucleotides, the CDR3 is TGTGCCAGCAGTGTCTACCGGGACAGGCTGTCCTACGAGCAGTACTTC. It specifies CASSVYRDRLSYEQYF.

This clone was observed a few times. The conserved closing phenylalanine or tryptophan is absent in this CDR3, likely reflecting a read error. The limits of the CDR3 on the DNA are not certain, so only TCRdb's listed CDR3 is given. This chain connects TRBV7-9 to TRBJ1-2; the table's D gene call, TRBD1, was not cross checked with the DNA. Germline V gene data show CDR1 as SEHNR and CDR2 as FQNEAQ (reference sequence). The CDR3 length is 14 residues, termini included. CDR3 protein: CASSRTGNSYGYKV.

The rearrangement links TRBV28 to TRBJ2-1; 8 bases align to TRBD2. Germline lookup yields CDR1 MDHEN and CDR2 SYDVKM. The V segment lost 4 bases and the J segment 8 bases; nucleotides outside the gene matches: 7. The CDR3 totals 14 residues. CDR3 nucleotides: TGTGCCAGCAGTTCGGCTAGCGGGCGGCATGAGCAGTTCTTC. Its protein is CASSSASGRHEQFF. Variable domain in full (rest from reference TRBV28 and TRBJ2-1): DVKVTQSSRYLVKRTGEKVFLECVQDMDHENMFWYRQDPGLGLRLIYFSYDVKMKEKGDIPEGYSVSREKKERFSLILESASTNQTSMYLCASSSASGRHEQFFGPGTRLTVL.

J is TRBJ1-1 and V is TRBV18; D gene uncertain. This CDR3 comprises 14 residues. Deletions cut 3 bases from V and 2 bases from J, with 10 bases between. CDR1 and CDR2 from the germline V gene are KGHSH and LQKENI. CDR3 protein: CASSPPGLNTEAFF. CDR3 sequence (DNA): TGTGCCAGCTCACCTCCCGGCCTTAACACTGAAGCTTTCTTT.

V gene TRBV19 combines with J gene TRBJ1-5; D call uncertain. This CDR3 contains 16 residues. Per the germline V gene, CDR1 is LNHDA and CDR2 is SQIVND (reference sequence). V lost 4 bases and J 0 bases, leaving 13 bases between the germline ends. The CDR3 DNA is TGTGCCAGTAGTACCCCGGGAAGATATAGCAATCAGCCCCAGCATTTT. Encoded protein: CASSTPGRYSNQPQHF.

The rearrangement joins TRBV10-3 to TRBJ2-1, with a weak D call TRBD1 (6 bases). The CDR3 loop spans 15 amino acids. The V end was cut by 2 bases, the J end by 7 bases, with 15 bases between. The germline V gene encodes CDR1 ENHRY and CDR2 SYGVKD. The CDR3: CAISERTVSGNEQFF. CDR3 bases: TGTGCCATCAGTGAGCGGACAGTTTCGGGTAATGAGCAGTTCTTC.

This sequence joins TRBV7-9 and TRBJ2-5; 7 bases match TRBD1. The V gene's germline CDR1 is SEHNR and CDR2 FQNEAQ (reference sequence). V gave up 3 bases and J gave up 4 bases; unmatched junction bases: 8. The CDR3 is 15 residues long. CDR3 sequence reads: CASSFQQGQGETQYF. The CDR3 DNA follows: TGTGCCAGCAGCTTTCAACAGGGGCAGGGAGAGACCCAGTACTTC.

The chain carries TRBV5-1 and TRBJ2-3, with D maybe TRBD2 (6 bases). V lost 0 bases, J lost 6 bases, and 20 bases lay in between. The germline V gene encodes CDR1 SGHRS and CDR2 YFSETQ. The CDR3 spans 17 residues. This CDR3 reads CASSLEAGTRIRDTQYF. The DNA of the CDR3 is TGCGCCAGCAGCTTGGAGGCGGGGACCAGGATTCGGGATACGCAGTATTTT.

The rearrangement joins TRBV30 to TRBJ1-2, with TRBD1 matching over 7 bases. The CDR3 consists of 13 residues. Trimming at V came to 2 bases and at J to 8 bases, leaving 8 bases not matched to a gene. Germline V CDR1 and CDR2: GTSNPN, SVGIG (reference sequence). This chain's CDR3 is CAWSSDRASGYTF. The CDR3, as DNA: TGTGCCTGGAGTTCCGACAGGGCGAGCGGCTACACCTTC.

This clone was detected only a few times. V gene TRBV28 combines with J gene TRBJ1-1; 7 bases match TRBD1. With V trimmed by 6 bases and J by 3 bases, 13 bases remained unmatched. The CDR3 is 16 amino acids. CDR1 is MDHEN, CDR2 SYDVKM, per germline. CDR3 DNA: TGTGCCAGCAGCCTCCCCAGGGGGGCAGGGGACACTGAAGCTTTCTTT. Encoded protein: CASSLPRGAGDTEAFF.

The rearrangement uses TRBV6-5 and TRBJ2-3, with 7 bases lining up with TRBD1. This CDR3 has 13 residues. Germline V gives CDR1 MNHEY, CDR2 SVGAGI. After removal of 8 bases from V and 0 bases from J, the junction contained 2 bases not matched to a gene. Here the CDR3 DNA reads TGTGCCAGCGGCAGGGGGAGCACAGATACGCAGTATTTT. Protein: CASGRGSTDTQYF.

This clone was seen more than once but under ten times. This chain joins TRBV4-3 and TRBJ1-4; no clear D. V lost 0 bases and J 2 bases, leaving 7 bases between the germline ends. The CDR3 has 15 residues. Germline loops: CDR1 LGHNA, CDR2 YSLEER. CDR3 amino acids: CASSQDIVTNEKLFF. The DNA for the CDR3 is TGCGCCAGCAGCCAAGATATAGTCACTAATGAAAAACTGTTTTTT.

The chain couples TRBV19 to TRBJ1-5; 7 bases align to TRBD1. The CDR3 totals 13 residues. The junction had 2 bases not matched to a gene; V was cut back by 6 bases and J by 3 bases. Germline lookup yields CDR1 LNHDA and CDR2 SQIVND (reference sequence). The CDR3 sequence: CASRGQDNQPQHF. As DNA, the CDR3 is TGTGCCAGTAGAGGACAGGACAATCAGCCCCAGCATTTT.

This chain joins TRBV15 and TRBJ2-7, with D perhaps TRBD2 (7 bases). The germline V and J ends were trimmed by 0 bases and 3 bases, with 21 bases remaining between them. Germline assignment: CDR1 LNHNV and CDR2 YYDKDF (reference sequence). The CDR3 is 18 residues long. CDR3 residues: CATSREGGIGGRLYEQYF. DNA for the CDR3: TGTGCCACCAGCAGAGAGGGGGGGATAGGGGGACGGCTCTACGAGCAGTACTTC.

This clone turned up a few times. CDR3 protein: CASSLGTGWDQPQHF. The CDR3 nucleotides read TGTGCCAGCAGCTTGGGAACAGGCTGGGATCAGCCCCAGCATTTT. The gene calls are TRBV5-6 and TRBJ1-5, with D possibly TRBD1 on 5 matching bases. Germline V gives CDR1 SGHDT, CDR2 YYEEEE. V was shortened by 0 bases and J by 5 bases, with 12 bases between the two germline ends. The CDR3 runs 15 residues.

V is TRBV28 and J is TRBJ2-5; no clear D. CDR1 and CDR2 (germline): MDHEN, SYDVKM. V was pared by 6 bases and J by 5 bases, with 13 bases between. CDR3 length equals 13 residues. The CDR3 DNA reads as TGTGCCAGCAGGCCCTTCGGGCGGGAGACCCAGTACTTC. It is translated as CASRPFGRETQYF. The variable domain in full, completed from reference TRBV28 and TRBJ2-5, reads DVKVTQSSRYLVKRTGEKVFLECVQDMDHENMFWYRQDPGLGLRLIYFSYDVKMKEKGDIPEGYSVSREKKERFSLILESASTNQTSMYLCASRPFGRETQYFGPGTRLLVL.

The V call is TRBV7-2, the J call TRBJ2-2; 9 positions match TRBD2. Germline CDR1 SGHTA, CDR2 FQGNSA. The CDR3 is 16 residues long. Trimming removed 1 base from V and 6 bases from J; junction bases left unmatched: 6. DNA for the CDR3: TGTGCCAGCAGCTTAGTTGGGCCTAGCGGGGCCGGGGAGCTGTTTTTT. Translating gives CASSLVGPSGAGELFF.

The chain employs TRBV27 and TRBJ2-1; the match to TRBD2 covers 7 bases. V shed 0 bases and J 9 bases; nucleotides not matched to a gene: 5. CDR3 length: 14 amino acids. The germline gives CDR1 MNHEY, CDR2 SMNVEV (reference sequence). The CDR3 loop is CASSLSWTSVEQFF. The CDR3 DNA reads as TGTGCCAGCAGTTTATCGTGGACTAGTGTTGAGCAGTTCTTC.

The chain employs TRBV7-2 and TRBJ2-1; D remains unclear. V gave up 2 bases and J gave up 9 bases, with 8 bases separating them. The germline V gene has CDR1 SGHTA and CDR2 FQGNSA. The CDR3 runs 12 residues. Here the CDR3 reads CASSLSVVEQFF. CDR3 sequence (DNA): TGTGCCAGCAGCTTATCTGTGGTTGAGCAGTTCTTC.